A selection of T cell receptor beta chains follows, all from one sample in a study of Ad26.COV2.S vaccination and SARS-CoV-2 variants. The protocol was immunoSEQ multiplex PCR, while the TCRdb copy is restricted to in-frame clones and leaves out a portion. The table has roughly 460,000 clones, about 88% seen once; the top ten hold more than 1.5%. Sequencing used peripheral blood, obtained in a trial of Ad26.COV2.S vaccine versus placebo. These receptors all stem from a person between 18 and 65 years old who received the Ad26.COV2.S COVID-19 vaccine or a placebo. Each CDR3 is given with its conserved first and last residue. D genes are given only for firm matches. Only part of the rows carry a size: once, few, many, or a class if the clone is expanded.

cdr3_nt: TGTGCCAGCAGCTTAGTGGCGGGACAGGGCTACGAGCAGTACTTC
cdr3_aa: CASSLVAGQGYEQYF
clone_size: NA
d_call: TRBD1
v_call: TRBV11-2
j_call: TRBJ2-7

cdr3_nt: TGCGCCAGCAGCCAAGAGACGGGTGGGTCCTATAATTCACCCCTCCACTTT
cdr3_aa: CASSQETGGSYNSPLHF
clone_size: NA
d_call: NA
v_call: TRBV4-1
j_call: TRBJ1-6

cdr3_nt: TGTGCCATCAGTGAGTCAGGGCAGGGTAAAGGTGACAATCAGCCCCAGCATTTT
cdr3_aa: CAISESGQGKGDNQPQHF
clone_size: NA
d_call: NA
v_call: TRBV10-3
j_call: TRBJ1-5

cdr3_nt: TGTGCCAGCAGCGAGGGTCCGGGCACCGGGGAGCTGTTTTTT
cdr3_aa: CASSEGPGTGELFF
clone_size: NA
d_call: NA
v_call: TRBV7-3
j_call: TRBJ2-2

cdr3_nt: TGTGCCTGGAGTGTAACCCTAGCGGGGGGGACTGAGCAGTTCTTC
cdr3_aa: CAWSVTLAGGTEQFF
clone_size: once
d_call: TRBD2
v_call: TRBV30
j_call: TRBJ2-1

cdr3_nt: TGTGCCAGCAGTGGCAGGGGATTATCAGAGACCCAGTACTTC
cdr3_aa: CASSGRGLSETQYF
clone_size: NA
d_call: NA
v_call: TRBV28
j_call: TRBJ2-5

cdr3_nt: TGTGCCAGCAGCCTTATTGAAGGCAACGAGCAGTACTTC
cdr3_aa: CASSLIEGNEQYF
clone_size: NA
d_call: NA
v_call: TRBV4-2
j_call: TRBJ2-7

cdr3_nt: TGTGCCAGCAGACCCGGGCCCACACAAAACTATGGCTACACCTTC
cdr3_aa: CASRPGPTQNYGYTF
clone_size: NA
d_call: NA
v_call: TRBV7-2
j_call: TRBJ1-2

cdr3_nt: TGCGCCAGCAGCCAAGATCCTCTCTACGAGCAGTACTTC
cdr3_aa: CASSQDPLYEQYF
clone_size: NA
d_call: NA
v_call: TRBV4-3
j_call: TRBJ2-7

cdr3_nt: TGTGCCAGCAGCTTATACGAGACAGGGTACGGCTACACCTTC
cdr3_aa: CASSLYETGYGYTF
clone_size: NA
d_call: TRBD1
v_call: TRBV7-9
j_call: TRBJ1-2

cdr3_nt: TGTGCCAGCAGCTCAACACCCTATGGCTACACCTTC
cdr3_aa: CASSSTPYGYTF
clone_size: once
d_call: NA
v_call: TRBV7-9
j_call: TRBJ1-2

cdr3_nt: TGTGCCAGTCAGACAGGGAGGAACAATGAGCAGTTCTTC
cdr3_aa: CASQTGRNNEQFF
clone_size: NA
d_call: NA
v_call: TRBV18
j_call: TRBJ2-1

cdr3_nt: TGTGCCAGCAGCGTAGAGGGGGAGGGATCACCCCTCCACTTT
cdr3_aa: CASSVEGEGSPLHF
clone_size: NA
d_call: NA
v_call: TRBV9
j_call: TRBJ1-6

cdr3_nt: TGTGCCAGCAGCTCACGACAAGGACAGGGGGGTCCGGGGGACTCCGGGGAGCTGTTTTTT
cdr3_aa: CASSSRQGQGGPGDSGELFF
clone_size: NA
d_call: TRBD1
v_call: TRBV7-8
j_call: TRBJ2-2

cdr3_nt: TGTGCCAGTAGTACCCACAGGGGGCCCAATGAGCAGTTCTTC
cdr3_aa: CASSTHRGPNEQFF
clone_size: NA
d_call: TRBD1
v_call: TRBV19
j_call: TRBJ2-1

cdr3_nt: TGTGCCTGGAACCGTGAGGGACAGTACTACGAGCAGTACTTC
cdr3_aa: CAWNREGQYYEQYF
clone_size: NA
d_call: TRBD1
v_call: TRBV30
j_call: TRBJ2-7

cdr3_nt: TGTGCCAGCAGCCCCAGGACAGGAGACTACTATGGCTACACCTTC
cdr3_aa: CASSPRTGDYYGYTF
clone_size: NA
d_call: TRBD1
v_call: TRBV5-5
j_call: TRBJ1-2

cdr3_nt: TGTGCCAGACCCAGGGGGCAGGACAATGAGCAGTTCTTC
cdr3_aa: CARPRGQDNEQFF
clone_size: NA
d_call: TRBD1
v_call: TRBV2
j_call: TRBJ2-1

cdr3_nt: TGTGCCAGCAGCCAGGGAGCGGAGACCCAGTACTTC
cdr3_aa: CASSQGAETQYF
clone_size: NA
d_call: NA
v_call: TRBV7-9
j_call: TRBJ2-5

cdr3_nt: TGTGCCAGCAGCCAAGGATCCAACCGAGACAATAAGAAAGGGAATGAAAAACTGTTTTTT
cdr3_aa: CASSQGSNRDNKKGNEKLFF
clone_size: NA
d_call: NA
v_call: TRBV3-1/TRBV3-2
j_call: TRBJ1-4

cdr3_nt: TGTGCCAGCAGCTTAGACTACGAGCAGTACTTC
cdr3_aa: CASSLDYEQYF
clone_size: few
d_call: NA
v_call: TRBV7-9
j_call: TRBJ2-7

cdr3_nt: TGTGCCTGGACCAAACTCAACTCCGTCGGGGAAAAACTGTTTTTT
cdr3_aa: CAWTKLNSVGEKLFF
clone_size: NA
d_call: NA
v_call: TRBV30
j_call: TRBJ1-4

cdr3_nt: TGTGCCTGGAGTGTACAAAGGGGGTCGGCGGATTCACCCCTCCACTTT
cdr3_aa: CAWSVQRGSADSPLHF
clone_size: NA
d_call: NA
v_call: TRBV30
j_call: TRBJ1-6

cdr3_nt: TGTGCCAGCACTGACAGGCTCAATCAGCCCCAGCATTTT
cdr3_aa: CASTDRLNQPQHF
clone_size: NA
d_call: NA
v_call: TRBV12-3/TRBV12-4
j_call: TRBJ1-5

cdr3_nt: TGTGCCAGTAGTATAAGTTCGAGGCCGGGACTCCTACTTTCAAGGAGCTCCTACAATGAGCAGTTCTTC
cdr3_aa: CASSISSRPGLLLSRSSYNEQFF
clone_size: NA
d_call: NA
v_call: TRBV19
j_call: TRBJ2-1

cdr3_nt: TGCGCCAGCAGCTTATCTAGCGGGATTAATACGCAGTATTTT
cdr3_aa: CASSLSSGINTQYF
clone_size: NA
d_call: TRBD2
v_call: TRBV5-1
j_call: TRBJ2-3

cdr3_nt: TGTGCCAGCAGAGCCGGGTCCCTGAACACTGAAGCTTTCTTT
cdr3_aa: CASRAGSLNTEAFF
clone_size: once
d_call: NA
v_call: TRBV7-9
j_call: TRBJ1-1

cdr3_nt: TGTGCCAGCAGCTTGAGGGCAGGCAACACCGGGGAGCTGTTTTTT
cdr3_aa: CASSLRAGNTGELFF
clone_size: once
d_call: NA
v_call: TRBV7-9
j_call: TRBJ2-2

cdr3_nt: TGTGCCAGCAGTTTTTCTCCCCGGAGCACTGAAGCTTTCTTT
cdr3_aa: CASSFSPRSTEAFF
clone_size: NA
d_call: NA
v_call: TRBV28
j_call: TRBJ1-1

cdr3_nt: TGTGCCAGCAGCTTAGGGGCAGGGAATCCAGCTTTCTTT
cdr3_aa: CASSLGAGNPAFF
clone_size: NA
d_call: NA
v_call: TRBV11-2
j_call: TRBJ1-1

cdr3_nt: TGTGCCAGCAGCTCCGGACAGGGCGTTTACGAGCAGTACTTC
cdr3_aa: CASSSGQGVYEQYF
clone_size: NA
d_call: TRBD1
v_call: TRBV6-2/TRBV6-3
j_call: TRBJ2-7

cdr3_nt: TGTGCCAGCAGTTACTCGGCGGGCTTATATGGCTACACCTTC
cdr3_aa: CASSYSAGLYGYTF
clone_size: NA
d_call: NA
v_call: TRBV6-5
j_call: TRBJ1-2

cdr3_nt: TGTGCCAGCAGCGCGACGGGGGGTCTGCGGGCCAACGTCCTGACTTTC
cdr3_aa: CASSATGGLRANVLTF
clone_size: NA
d_call: TRBD2
v_call: TRBV9
j_call: TRBJ2-6

cdr3_nt: TGTGCCAGCAGCTACTCCGGTCGAGATGAGCAGTTCTTC
cdr3_aa: CASSYSGRDEQFF
clone_size: NA
d_call: NA
v_call: TRBV5-8
j_call: TRBJ2-1

cdr3_nt: TGTGCCAGCAGTCGTAGGACAGGGGGGGAGACCCAGTACTTC
cdr3_aa: CASSRRTGGETQYF
clone_size: NA
d_call: TRBD1
v_call: TRBV2
j_call: TRBJ2-5

cdr3_nt: TGTGCCAGCAGCCCCCTAGCGGGAAGGGTGAACACCGGGGAGCTGTTTTTT
cdr3_aa: CASSPLAGRVNTGELFF
clone_size: NA
d_call: TRBD2
v_call: TRBV3-1/TRBV3-2
j_call: TRBJ2-2

cdr3_nt: TGTGCCTGGATCAACTACCGGGACACCTACTCTGGAAACACCATATATTTT
cdr3_aa: CAWINYRDTYSGNTIYF
clone_size: NA
d_call: NA
v_call: TRBV30
j_call: TRBJ1-3

cdr3_nt: TGTGCCAGCAGTGAACCGGGACAGCTGAACACTGAAGCTTTCTTT
cdr3_aa: CASSEPGQLNTEAFF
clone_size: NA
d_call: TRBD1
v_call: TRBV28
j_call: TRBJ1-1

cdr3_nt: TGTGCCAGCAGCTCCGAGACATTTTGGGGAGACAATGAGCAGTTCTTC
cdr3_aa: CASSSETFWGDNEQFF
clone_size: NA
d_call: NA
v_call: TRBV5-5
j_call: TRBJ2-1

cdr3_nt: TGCGCCAGCAGCCTGGCGGTAGCAGATACCGGGGAGCTGTTTTTT
cdr3_aa: CASSLAVADTGELFF
clone_size: once
d_call: NA
v_call: TRBV5-1
j_call: TRBJ2-2

cdr3_nt: TGTGCCAGCAGCCCTCAAAGCGGTACCAGCACAGATACGCAGTATTTT
cdr3_aa: CASSPQSGTSTDTQYF
clone_size: NA
d_call: NA
v_call: TRBV9
j_call: TRBJ2-3

cdr3_nt: TGTGCCAGCAGTTTAAGGGGGAACACTGAAGCTTTCTTT
cdr3_aa: CASSLRGNTEAFF
clone_size: NA
d_call: NA
v_call: TRBV12-3/TRBV12-4
j_call: TRBJ1-1

cdr3_nt: TGTGCTAGCAGCCGCTTGCTAGCGGGAGCGACCGGGGAGCTGTTTTTT
cdr3_aa: CASSRLLAGATGELFF
clone_size: NA
d_call: TRBD2
v_call: TRBV7-7
j_call: TRBJ2-2

cdr3_nt: TGCGCCAGCAGCCAAGTTTATAGTAGTGGAAACACCATATATTTT
cdr3_aa: CASSQVYSSGNTIYF
clone_size: NA
d_call: NA
v_call: TRBV4-1
j_call: TRBJ1-3

cdr3_nt: TGTGCCACCAGCAGCGATTATAACACAGATACGCAGTATTTT
cdr3_aa: CATSSDYNTDTQYF
clone_size: NA
d_call: NA
v_call: TRBV15
j_call: TRBJ2-3

cdr3_nt: TGTGCCAGCAGAATCCGTTACGAGCAGTACTTC
cdr3_aa: CASRIRYEQYF
clone_size: NA
d_call: NA
v_call: TRBV2
j_call: TRBJ2-7

cdr3_nt: TGTGCCAGCAGCCAAGTTGGCGGGGGGGCTACCGGGGAGCTGTTTTTT
cdr3_aa: CASSQVGGGATGELFF
clone_size: NA
d_call: TRBD2
v_call: TRBV4-2
j_call: TRBJ2-2

cdr3_nt: TGTGCCAGCAGCCCGGGACTAGCGGGAGGAAATGAGCAGTTCTTC
cdr3_aa: CASSPGLAGGNEQFF
clone_size: once
d_call: TRBD2
v_call: TRBV3-1/TRBV3-2
j_call: TRBJ2-1

cdr3_nt: TGTGCCAGCAGTTACTCATCCGCGGGGGTCGATGGCTACACCTTC
cdr3_aa: CASSYSSAGVDGYTF
clone_size: NA
d_call: NA
v_call: TRBV6-5
j_call: TRBJ1-2

cdr3_nt: TGTGCCACCAGTGATTTGCGGCAGAGGCCCTACGAGCAGTACTTC
cdr3_aa: CATSDLRQRPYEQYF
clone_size: NA
d_call: NA
v_call: TRBV24-1
j_call: TRBJ2-7

cdr3_nt: TGTGCCAGCAGGTACAGGGTCATCTCCTCTGGAAACACCATATATTTT
cdr3_aa: CASRYRVISSGNTIYF
clone_size: NA
d_call: NA
v_call: TRBV6-6
j_call: TRBJ1-3

cdr3_nt: TGTGCCACCCGACTCTGGACACCCAATGAGCAGTTCTTC
cdr3_aa: CATRLWTPNEQFF
clone_size: NA
d_call: NA
v_call: TRBV7-2
j_call: TRBJ2-1

cdr3_nt: TGTGCCAGCAGCTTAGCCCCGGGACTAGCGGGGGCAGATACGCAGTATTTT
cdr3_aa: CASSLAPGLAGADTQYF
clone_size: NA
d_call: TRBD2
v_call: TRBV7-2
j_call: TRBJ2-3

cdr3_nt: TGTGCCAGCAGTTTAAGTGGCACTGAAGCTTTCTTT
cdr3_aa: CASSLSGTEAFF
clone_size: NA
d_call: NA
v_call: TRBV27
j_call: TRBJ1-1

cdr3_nt: TGCGCCAGCAGTCGACAGGTCCAAGAGACCCAGTACTTC
cdr3_aa: CASSRQVQETQYF
clone_size: once
d_call: NA
v_call: TRBV10-1
j_call: TRBJ2-5